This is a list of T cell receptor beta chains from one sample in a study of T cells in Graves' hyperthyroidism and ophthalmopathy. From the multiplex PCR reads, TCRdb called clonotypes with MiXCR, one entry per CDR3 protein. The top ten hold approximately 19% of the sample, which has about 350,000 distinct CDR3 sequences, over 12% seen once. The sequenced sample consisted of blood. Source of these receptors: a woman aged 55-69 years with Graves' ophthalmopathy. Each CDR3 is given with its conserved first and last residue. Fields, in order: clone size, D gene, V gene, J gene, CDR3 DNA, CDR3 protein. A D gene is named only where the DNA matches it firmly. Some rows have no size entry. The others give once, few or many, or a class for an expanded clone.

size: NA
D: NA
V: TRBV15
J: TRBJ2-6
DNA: TGTGCCACCAGCAGAGGACAGCCCCCGTCCAGCGTCCTGACTTTC
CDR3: CATSRGQPPSSVLTF

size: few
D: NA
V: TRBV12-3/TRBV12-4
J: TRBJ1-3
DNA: TGTGCCAGCAGTTCCAACAGGGGAAACACCATATATTTT
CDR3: CASSSNRGNTIYF

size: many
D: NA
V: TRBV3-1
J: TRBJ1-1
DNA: TGTGCCAGCAGCCAAGAGAGGGGTCCATCTAACACTGAAGCTTTCTTT
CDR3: CASSQERGPSNTEAFF

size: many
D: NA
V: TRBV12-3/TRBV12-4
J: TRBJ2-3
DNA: TGTGCCAGCAGACCTCATGGGAGCACTCAAGGAGATACGCAGTATTTT
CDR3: CASRPHGSTQGDTQYF

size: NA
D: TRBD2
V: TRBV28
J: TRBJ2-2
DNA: TGTGCCAGCTGGGGGGGGATGAAGGAGCTGTTTTTT
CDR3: CASWGGMKELFF

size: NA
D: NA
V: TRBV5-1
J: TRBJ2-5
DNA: TGCGCCAGCGGGGCGGGCGTAGAGACCCAGTGCTTC
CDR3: CASGAGVETQCF

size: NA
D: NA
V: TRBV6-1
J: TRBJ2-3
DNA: TGTGCCAGCCGACGGGACCGCACAGATACGCAGTATTTT
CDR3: CASRRDRTDTQYF

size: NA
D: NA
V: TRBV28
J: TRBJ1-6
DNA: TGTGCCAGCAGTTTTATGGGGGCCTTTAATTCACCCCTCCACTTT
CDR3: CASSFMGAFNSPLHF

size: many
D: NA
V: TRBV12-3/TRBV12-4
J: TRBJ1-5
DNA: TGTGCCAGCAGTTTAATGGGGGCTGGTCAGCCCCAGCATTTT
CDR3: CASSLMGAGQPQHF

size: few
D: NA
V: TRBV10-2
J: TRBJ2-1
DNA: TGCGCCAGCAGTGGAGGACAGCTTCGCCTTGTTGGGCAGTTCTTC
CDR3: CASSGGQLRLVGQFF

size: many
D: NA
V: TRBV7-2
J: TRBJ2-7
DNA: TGTGCCAGCAGTCCCTCCTTCTCCTACGAGCAGTACTTC
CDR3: CASSPSFSYEQYF

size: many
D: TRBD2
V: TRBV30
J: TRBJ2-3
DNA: TGTGCCTGGAGTGTACCGGCTGCGGGAGGTACAGATACGCAGTATTTT
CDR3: CAWSVPAAGGTDTQYF

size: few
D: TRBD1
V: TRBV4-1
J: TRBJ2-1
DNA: TGCGCCAGCTCGCCCAGGACAGGGGAATCTGCAAATGAGCAGTTCTTC
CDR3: CASSPRTGESANEQFF

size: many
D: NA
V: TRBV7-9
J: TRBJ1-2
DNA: TGTGCCAGCAGCTTAGCGAGCAGGGCTACAGTCGCCGGAAGTGGCTACACCTTC
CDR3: CASSLASRATVAGSGYTF

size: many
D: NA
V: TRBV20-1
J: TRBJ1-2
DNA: TGCAGTGCTAGAGATACCGGGGGCATGGGCTACACCTTC
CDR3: CSARDTGGMGYTF

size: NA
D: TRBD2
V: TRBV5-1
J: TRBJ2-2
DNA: TGCGCCAGCAGCTATCGAGCGGGAGGGTTGTCAGGGGAGCTGTTTTTT
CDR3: CASSYRAGGLSGELFF

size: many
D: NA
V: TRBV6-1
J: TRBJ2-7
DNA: TGTGCCAGCAGTGAAGCCGACTACGAGCAGTACTTC
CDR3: CASSEADYEQYF

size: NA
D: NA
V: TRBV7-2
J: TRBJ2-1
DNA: TGTGCCAGCAGCTCTCAGACTGGTCTAGGGTTTGAGCAGTTCTTC
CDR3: CASSSQTGLGFEQFF

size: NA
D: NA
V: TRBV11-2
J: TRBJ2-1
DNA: TGTGCCAGCAGCTTAGATTGGGCACCTCGGACCTCCTACAATGAGCAGTTCTTC
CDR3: CASSLDWAPRTSYNEQFF

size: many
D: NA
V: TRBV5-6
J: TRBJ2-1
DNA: TGTGCCAGCAGCTCCAGGGGTTGGACGGGAGGAGGCAATGAGCAGTTCTTC
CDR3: CASSSRGWTGGGNEQFF

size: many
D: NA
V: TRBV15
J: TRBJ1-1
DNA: TGTGCCACCAGCAGACCGACCGCATTTACTGAAGCTTTCTTT
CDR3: CATSRPTAFTEAFF

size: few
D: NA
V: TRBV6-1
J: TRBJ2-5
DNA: TGTGCCAGCAGTCGCCTCTCAGGGAGAGAGACCCAGTACTTC
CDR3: CASSRLSGRETQYF

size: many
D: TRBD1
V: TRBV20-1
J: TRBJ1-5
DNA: TGCAGTACCGGGCAGGGGGGTGGCTTCGACGGCAATCAGCCCCAGCATTTT
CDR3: CSTGQGGGFDGNQPQHF

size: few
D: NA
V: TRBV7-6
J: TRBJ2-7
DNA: TGTGCCAGCAGCCCCCCTAGGTCCTACGAGCAGTACTTC
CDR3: CASSPPRSYEQYF

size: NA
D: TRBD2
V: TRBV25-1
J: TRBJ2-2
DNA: TGTGCCAGCAGTAGTCCAACTAGCGGGAGGAACACCGGGGAGCTGTTTTTT
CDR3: CASSSPTSGRNTGELFF

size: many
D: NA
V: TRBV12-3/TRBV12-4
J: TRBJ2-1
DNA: TGTGCCAGCAGCCCGGGTCGCAAAAGCTACAATGAGCAGTTCTTC
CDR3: CASSPGRKSYNEQFF

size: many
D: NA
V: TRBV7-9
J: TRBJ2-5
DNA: TGTGCCAGCAGCTTAAGCGCAAGCCAAGAGACCCAGTACTTC
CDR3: CASSLSASQETQYF

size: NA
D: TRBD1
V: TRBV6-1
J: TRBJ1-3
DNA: TGTGCCAGCAGTACAGGGGGGCGATTAGGTACCATATATTTT
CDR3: CASSTGGRLGTIYF

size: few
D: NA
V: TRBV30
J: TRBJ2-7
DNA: TGTGCCTGGAGTGCACCCGCCGGGCGAGAGCAGTACTTC
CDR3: CAWSAPAGREQYF

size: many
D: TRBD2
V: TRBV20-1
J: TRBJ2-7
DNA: TGCAGTGCAAAGACATGGCTAGCGGAAAGCTCCTACGAGCAGTACTTC
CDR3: CSAKTWLAESSYEQYF

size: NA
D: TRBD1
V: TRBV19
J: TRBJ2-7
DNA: TGTGCCAGTAGTCCAGGGGGCGCCTCCTACGAGCAGTACTTC
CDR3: CASSPGGASYEQYF

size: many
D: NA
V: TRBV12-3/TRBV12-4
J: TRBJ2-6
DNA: TGTGCCAGCACCCTGTCTGGGGCCAACGTCCTGACTTTC
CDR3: CASTLSGANVLTF

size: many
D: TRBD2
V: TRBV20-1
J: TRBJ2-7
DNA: TGCAGTGCTAGGCACCTCCGCGGGAGTAACTACGAGCAGTACTTC
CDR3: CSARHLRGSNYEQYF

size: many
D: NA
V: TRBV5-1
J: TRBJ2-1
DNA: TGCGCCAGCATCTTCACACTAGGGGGGTACAATGAGCAGTTCTTC
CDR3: CASIFTLGGYNEQFF

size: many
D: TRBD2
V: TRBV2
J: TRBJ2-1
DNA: TGTGCCAGCAGTGGGACTAGCGGGAGGGGCAATGAGCAGTTCTTC
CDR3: CASSGTSGRGNEQFF

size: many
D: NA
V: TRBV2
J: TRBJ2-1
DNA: TGTGCCAGCAGCCGGGACCAGACCTACAATGAGCAGTTCTTC
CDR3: CASSRDQTYNEQFF

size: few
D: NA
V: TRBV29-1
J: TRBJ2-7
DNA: TGCAGCGTTGAAGGGGAGGACTCCTACGAGCAGTACTTC
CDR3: CSVEGEDSYEQYF

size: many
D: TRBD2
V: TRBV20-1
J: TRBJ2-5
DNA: TGCAGTGCTACAGCGGGAGCGGGGGAGACCCAGTACTTC
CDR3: CSATAGAGETQYF

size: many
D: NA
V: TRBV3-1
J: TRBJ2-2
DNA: TGTGCCAGCAGCCCAAGCAGGGGGGACGCCGGGGAGCTGTTTTTT
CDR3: CASSPSRGDAGELFF

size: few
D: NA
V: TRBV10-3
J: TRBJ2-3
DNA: TGTGCCATCAGTGAGTCCAGGGGAGAGGTAGATACGCAGTATTTT
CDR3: CAISESRGEVDTQYF

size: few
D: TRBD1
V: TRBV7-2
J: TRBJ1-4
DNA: TGTGCCAGCAGCCAACAAGGGACAGGGGGCCATGAAAAACTGTTTTTT
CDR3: CASSQQGTGGHEKLFF

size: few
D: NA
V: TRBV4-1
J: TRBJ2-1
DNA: TGCGCCAGCAGCCAACCCAGGGACGGCAGCAATGAGCAGTTCTTC
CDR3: CASSQPRDGSNEQFF

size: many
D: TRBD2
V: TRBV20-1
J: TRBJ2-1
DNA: TGCAGTGCTCCGACTAGCGGGAGGAAAAATGAGCAGTTCTTC
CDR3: CSAPTSGRKNEQFF

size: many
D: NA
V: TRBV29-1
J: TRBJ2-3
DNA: TGCAGCTCAAGACAGGACACAGATACGCAGTATTTT
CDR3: CSSRQDTDTQYF

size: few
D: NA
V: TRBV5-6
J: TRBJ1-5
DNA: TGTGCCAGCAGCTTGACAGGGTTCGGTTATCAGCCCCAGCATTTT
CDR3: CASSLTGFGYQPQHF

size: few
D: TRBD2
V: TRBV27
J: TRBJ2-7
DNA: TGTGCCAGCAGTTTCCAGCGGGAACCCTACGAGCAGTACTTC
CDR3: CASSFQREPYEQYF

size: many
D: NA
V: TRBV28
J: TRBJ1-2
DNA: TGTGCCAGCAGTTCGGGGCCTAACTATGGCTACACCTTC
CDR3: CASSSGPNYGYTF

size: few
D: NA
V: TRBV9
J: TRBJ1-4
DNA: TGTGCCAGCAGCGTAGCTACGGGACGGGAAGATGAAAAACTGTTTTTT
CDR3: CASSVATGREDEKLFF

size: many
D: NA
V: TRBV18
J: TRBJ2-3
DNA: TGTGCCAGCTCACCTCTTAGCGGTCCCCGGGAAGATACGCAGTATTTT
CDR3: CASSPLSGPREDTQYF

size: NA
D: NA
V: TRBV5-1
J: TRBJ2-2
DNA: TGCGCCAGCAGCGTGGATAACACCGGGGAGCTGTTTTTT
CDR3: CASSVDNTGELFF

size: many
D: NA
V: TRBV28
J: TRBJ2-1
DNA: TGTGCCAGCAGTTTATGGAGACGGACAGACAAAGGGGAGAATGAGCAGTTCTTC
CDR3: CASSLWRRTDKGENEQFF

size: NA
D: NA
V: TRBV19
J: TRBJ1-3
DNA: TGTGCCAGTACCCGACAGGTATCCTCTGGAAACACCATATATTTT
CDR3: CASTRQVSSGNTIYF

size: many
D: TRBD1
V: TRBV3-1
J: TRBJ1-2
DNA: TGTGCCAGCAGCGAAGCCGGACAGGGCCCAAGGTATGGCTACACCTTC
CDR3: CASSEAGQGPRYGYTF

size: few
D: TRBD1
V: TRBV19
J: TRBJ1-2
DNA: TGTGCCAGTAGTCTTAGACAGGGTCCCAACTATGGCTACACCTTC
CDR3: CASSLRQGPNYGYTF

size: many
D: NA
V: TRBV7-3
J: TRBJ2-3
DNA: TGTGCCAGCAGCGTGCTGGGAAGTACAGATACGCAGTATTTT
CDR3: CASSVLGSTDTQYF

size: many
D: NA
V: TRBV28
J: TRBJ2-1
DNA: TGTGCCAGCGGCCCCGGGGGCGAGTCCTACAATGAGCAGTTCTTC
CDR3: CASGPGGESYNEQFF

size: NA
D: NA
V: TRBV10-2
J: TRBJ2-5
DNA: TGCGCCAGCAGTGAGTCGGACAATACGGTTTGGACACCCTCCCGAATAGAGACCCAGTACTTC
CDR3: CASSESDNTVWTPSRIETQYF